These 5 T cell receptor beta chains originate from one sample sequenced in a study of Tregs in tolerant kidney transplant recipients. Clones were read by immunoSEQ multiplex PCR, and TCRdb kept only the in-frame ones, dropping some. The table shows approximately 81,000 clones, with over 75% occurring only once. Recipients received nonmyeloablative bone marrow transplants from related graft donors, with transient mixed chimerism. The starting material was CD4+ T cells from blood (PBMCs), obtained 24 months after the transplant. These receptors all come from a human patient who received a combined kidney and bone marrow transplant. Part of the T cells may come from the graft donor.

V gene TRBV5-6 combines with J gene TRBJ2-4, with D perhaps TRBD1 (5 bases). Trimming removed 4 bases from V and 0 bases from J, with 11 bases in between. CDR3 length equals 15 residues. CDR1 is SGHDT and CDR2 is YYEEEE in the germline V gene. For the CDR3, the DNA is TGTGCCAGCAGCACGGACACCGTAGCCAAAAACATTCAGTACTTC. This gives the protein CASSTDTVAKNIQYF.

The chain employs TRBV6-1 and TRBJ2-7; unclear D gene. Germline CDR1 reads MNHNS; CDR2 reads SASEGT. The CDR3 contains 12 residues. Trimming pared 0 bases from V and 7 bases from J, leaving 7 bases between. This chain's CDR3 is CASSEAFREQYF. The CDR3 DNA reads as TGTGCCAGCAGTGAAGCGTTCCGGGAGCAGTACTTC.

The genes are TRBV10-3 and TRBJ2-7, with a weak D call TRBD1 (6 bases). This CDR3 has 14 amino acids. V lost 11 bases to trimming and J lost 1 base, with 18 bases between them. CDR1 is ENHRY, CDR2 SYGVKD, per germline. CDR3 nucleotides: TGTGCCGTCCGTGGGGGACAAAGTTCCTACGAGCAGTACTTC. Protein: CAVRGGQSSYEQYF.

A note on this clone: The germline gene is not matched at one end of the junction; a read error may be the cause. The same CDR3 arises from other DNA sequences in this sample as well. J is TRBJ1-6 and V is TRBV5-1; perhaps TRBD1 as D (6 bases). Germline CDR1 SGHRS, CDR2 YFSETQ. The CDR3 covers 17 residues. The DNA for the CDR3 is TGCGCCAGCAGCTTGGCCAGGGGATACCCTTCGAATTCCCCCCTCCACTTT. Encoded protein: CASSLARGYPSNSPLHF.

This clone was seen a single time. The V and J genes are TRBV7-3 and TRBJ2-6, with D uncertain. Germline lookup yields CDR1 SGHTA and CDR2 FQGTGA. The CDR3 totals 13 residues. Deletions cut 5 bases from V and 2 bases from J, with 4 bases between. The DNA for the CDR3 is TGTGCCAGCAGCCGCGCTGGGGCCAACGTCCTGACTTTC. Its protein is CASSRAGANVLTF.